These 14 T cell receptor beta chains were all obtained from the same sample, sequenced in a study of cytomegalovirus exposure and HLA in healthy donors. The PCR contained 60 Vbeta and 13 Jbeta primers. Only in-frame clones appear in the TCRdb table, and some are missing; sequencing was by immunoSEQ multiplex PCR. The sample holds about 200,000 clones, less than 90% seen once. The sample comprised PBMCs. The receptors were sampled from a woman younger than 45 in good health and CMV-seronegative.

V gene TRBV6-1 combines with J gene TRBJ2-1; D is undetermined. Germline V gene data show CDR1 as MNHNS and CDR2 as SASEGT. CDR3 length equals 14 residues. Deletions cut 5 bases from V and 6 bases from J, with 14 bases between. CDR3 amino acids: CASSLLQVGNEQFF. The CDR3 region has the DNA TGTGCCAGCAGTCTCCTCCAGGTTGGCAATGAGCAGTTCTTC.

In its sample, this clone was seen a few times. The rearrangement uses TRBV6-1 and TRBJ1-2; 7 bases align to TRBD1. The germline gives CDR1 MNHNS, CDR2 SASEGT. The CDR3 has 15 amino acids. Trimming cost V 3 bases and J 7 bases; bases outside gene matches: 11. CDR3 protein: CASSEWDSRFRGYTF. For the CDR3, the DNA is TGTGCCAGCAGTGAGTGGGACAGCAGATTCCGTGGCTACACCTTC.

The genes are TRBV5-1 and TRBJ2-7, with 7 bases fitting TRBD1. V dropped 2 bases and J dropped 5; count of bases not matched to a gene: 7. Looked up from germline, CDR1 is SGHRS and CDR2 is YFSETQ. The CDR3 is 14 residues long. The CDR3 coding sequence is TGCGCCAGCAGCTTAGACAGGGAGTTTGACGAGCAGTACTTC. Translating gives CASSLDREFDEQYF.

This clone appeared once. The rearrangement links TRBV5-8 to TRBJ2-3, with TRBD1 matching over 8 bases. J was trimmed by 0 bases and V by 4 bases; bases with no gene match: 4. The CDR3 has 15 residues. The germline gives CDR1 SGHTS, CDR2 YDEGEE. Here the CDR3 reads CASSLGQGSTDTQYF. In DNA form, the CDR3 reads TGTGCCAGCAGCCTCGGACAGGGAAGCACAGATACGCAGTATTTT.

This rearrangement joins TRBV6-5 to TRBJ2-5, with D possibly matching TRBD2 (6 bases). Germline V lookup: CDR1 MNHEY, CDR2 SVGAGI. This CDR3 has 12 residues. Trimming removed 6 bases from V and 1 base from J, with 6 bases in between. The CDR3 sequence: CASRGGQETQYF. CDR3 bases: TGTGCCAGCAGGGGGGGCCAAGAGACCCAGTACTTC.

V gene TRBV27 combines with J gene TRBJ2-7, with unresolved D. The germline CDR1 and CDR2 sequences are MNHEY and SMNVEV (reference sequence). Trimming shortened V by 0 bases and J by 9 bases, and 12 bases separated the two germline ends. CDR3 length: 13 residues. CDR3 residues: CASSLSEQDVQYF. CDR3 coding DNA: TGTGCCAGCAGTTTATCGGAGCAAGACGTGCAGTACTTC.

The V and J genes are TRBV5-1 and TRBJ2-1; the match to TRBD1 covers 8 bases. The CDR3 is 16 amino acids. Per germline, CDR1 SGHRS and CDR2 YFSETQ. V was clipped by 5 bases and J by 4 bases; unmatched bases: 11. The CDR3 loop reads CASRWSMGQAYNEQFF. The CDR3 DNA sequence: TGCGCCAGCAGATGGTCTATGGGACAGGCTTACAATGAGCAGTTCTTC. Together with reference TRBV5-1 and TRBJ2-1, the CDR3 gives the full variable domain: KAGVTQTPRYLIKTRGQQVTLSCSPISGHRSVSWYQQTPGQGLQFLFEYFSETQRNKGNFPGRFSGRQFSNSRSEMNVSTLELGDSALYLCASRWSMGQAYNEQFFGPGTRLTVL.

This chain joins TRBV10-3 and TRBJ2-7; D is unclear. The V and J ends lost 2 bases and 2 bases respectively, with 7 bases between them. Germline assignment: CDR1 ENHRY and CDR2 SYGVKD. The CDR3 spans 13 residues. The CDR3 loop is CAISEGGTYEQYF. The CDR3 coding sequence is TGTGCCATCAGTGAGGGCGGAACCTACGAGCAGTACTTC.

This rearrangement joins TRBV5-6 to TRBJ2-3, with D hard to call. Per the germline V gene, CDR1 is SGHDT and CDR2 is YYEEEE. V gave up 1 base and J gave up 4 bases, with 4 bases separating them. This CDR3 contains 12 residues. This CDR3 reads CASSLRSDTQYF. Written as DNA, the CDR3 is TGTGCCAGCAGCTTGCGTTCAGATACGCAGTATTTT.

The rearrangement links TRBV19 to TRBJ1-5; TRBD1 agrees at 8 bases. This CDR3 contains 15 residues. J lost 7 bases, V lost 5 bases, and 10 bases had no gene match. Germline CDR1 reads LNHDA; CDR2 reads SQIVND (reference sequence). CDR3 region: CASSFDRGGGQPQHF. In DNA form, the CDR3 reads TGTGCCAGTAGTTTTGACAGGGGAGGTGGCCAGCCCCAGCATTTT.

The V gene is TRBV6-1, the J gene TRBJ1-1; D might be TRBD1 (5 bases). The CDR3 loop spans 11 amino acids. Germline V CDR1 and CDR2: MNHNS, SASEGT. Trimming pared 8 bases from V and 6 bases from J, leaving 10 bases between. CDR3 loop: CASVWGPEAFF. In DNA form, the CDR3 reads TGTGCCAGCGTGTGGGGCCCTGAAGCTTTCTTT.

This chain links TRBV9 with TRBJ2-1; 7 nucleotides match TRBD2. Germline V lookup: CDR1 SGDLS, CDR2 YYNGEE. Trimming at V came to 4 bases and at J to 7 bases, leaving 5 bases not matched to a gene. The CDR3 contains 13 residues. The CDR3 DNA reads TGTGCCAGCAGCTCGACTAGCCGGAATGAGCAGTTCTTC. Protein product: CASSSTSRNEQFF. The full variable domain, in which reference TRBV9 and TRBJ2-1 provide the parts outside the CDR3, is DSGVTQTPKHLITATGQRVTLRCSPRSGDLSVYWYQQSLDQGLQFLIQYYNGEERAKGNILERFSAQQFPDLHSELNLSSLELGDSALYFCASSSTSRNEQFFGPGTRLTVL.

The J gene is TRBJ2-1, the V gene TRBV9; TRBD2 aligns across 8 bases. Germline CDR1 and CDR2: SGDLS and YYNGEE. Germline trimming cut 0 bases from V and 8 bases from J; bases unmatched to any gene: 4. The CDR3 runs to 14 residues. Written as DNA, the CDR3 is TGTGCCAGCAGCGTAGTGTTCGGGGGGGATGAGCAGTTCTTC. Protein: CASSVVFGGDEQFF.

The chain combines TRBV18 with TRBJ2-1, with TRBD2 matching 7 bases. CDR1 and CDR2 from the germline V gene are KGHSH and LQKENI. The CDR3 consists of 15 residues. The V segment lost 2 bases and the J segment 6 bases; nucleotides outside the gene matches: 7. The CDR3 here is CASSPFTGRSNEQFF. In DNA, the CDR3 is TGTGCCAGCTCACCATTTACCGGGAGGAGCAATGAGCAGTTCTTC.